The present T cell receptor beta chain was sequenced within a study of naive and memory T cell subsets. Findings and caveats of the study: In naive cells, over 85% of TCR sequences were seen only once.

V was cut by 5 bases and J by 3 bases, with 14 bases left in between. Germline CDR1 is LNHDA and CDR2 is SQIVND (reference sequence). The CDR3 covers 16 residues. Cells stained for CD3, CD4, CD8, CD45RA, CD27 and viability were sorted into four CD45RA/CD27 subsets. A few counts support this clonotype. What it recognizes is unknown. An equimolar mix of two oligonucleotides served as the beta constant-region primer for TRBC1 and TRBC2. From the UMI-ligation and nested PCR reads, TCRdb called clonotypes with MiXCR, one entry per CDR3 protein. The sample records several thousand distinct CDR3 sequences, about 7% being singletons.

The TCR was taken from a human donor in good health. The chain has TRBV19 and TRBJ2-6; tentatively, D is TRBD1 or TRBD2 (5 bases each). The specimen was CD4+ TEMRA cells from blood. As for subset: effector memory re-expressing CD45RA, CD45RA+ CD27-. The DNA for the CDR3 is TGTGCCAGTAGTCGAGGGACCTTACGTGGGGCCAACGTCCTGACTTTC. Protein: CASSRGTLRGANVLTF.